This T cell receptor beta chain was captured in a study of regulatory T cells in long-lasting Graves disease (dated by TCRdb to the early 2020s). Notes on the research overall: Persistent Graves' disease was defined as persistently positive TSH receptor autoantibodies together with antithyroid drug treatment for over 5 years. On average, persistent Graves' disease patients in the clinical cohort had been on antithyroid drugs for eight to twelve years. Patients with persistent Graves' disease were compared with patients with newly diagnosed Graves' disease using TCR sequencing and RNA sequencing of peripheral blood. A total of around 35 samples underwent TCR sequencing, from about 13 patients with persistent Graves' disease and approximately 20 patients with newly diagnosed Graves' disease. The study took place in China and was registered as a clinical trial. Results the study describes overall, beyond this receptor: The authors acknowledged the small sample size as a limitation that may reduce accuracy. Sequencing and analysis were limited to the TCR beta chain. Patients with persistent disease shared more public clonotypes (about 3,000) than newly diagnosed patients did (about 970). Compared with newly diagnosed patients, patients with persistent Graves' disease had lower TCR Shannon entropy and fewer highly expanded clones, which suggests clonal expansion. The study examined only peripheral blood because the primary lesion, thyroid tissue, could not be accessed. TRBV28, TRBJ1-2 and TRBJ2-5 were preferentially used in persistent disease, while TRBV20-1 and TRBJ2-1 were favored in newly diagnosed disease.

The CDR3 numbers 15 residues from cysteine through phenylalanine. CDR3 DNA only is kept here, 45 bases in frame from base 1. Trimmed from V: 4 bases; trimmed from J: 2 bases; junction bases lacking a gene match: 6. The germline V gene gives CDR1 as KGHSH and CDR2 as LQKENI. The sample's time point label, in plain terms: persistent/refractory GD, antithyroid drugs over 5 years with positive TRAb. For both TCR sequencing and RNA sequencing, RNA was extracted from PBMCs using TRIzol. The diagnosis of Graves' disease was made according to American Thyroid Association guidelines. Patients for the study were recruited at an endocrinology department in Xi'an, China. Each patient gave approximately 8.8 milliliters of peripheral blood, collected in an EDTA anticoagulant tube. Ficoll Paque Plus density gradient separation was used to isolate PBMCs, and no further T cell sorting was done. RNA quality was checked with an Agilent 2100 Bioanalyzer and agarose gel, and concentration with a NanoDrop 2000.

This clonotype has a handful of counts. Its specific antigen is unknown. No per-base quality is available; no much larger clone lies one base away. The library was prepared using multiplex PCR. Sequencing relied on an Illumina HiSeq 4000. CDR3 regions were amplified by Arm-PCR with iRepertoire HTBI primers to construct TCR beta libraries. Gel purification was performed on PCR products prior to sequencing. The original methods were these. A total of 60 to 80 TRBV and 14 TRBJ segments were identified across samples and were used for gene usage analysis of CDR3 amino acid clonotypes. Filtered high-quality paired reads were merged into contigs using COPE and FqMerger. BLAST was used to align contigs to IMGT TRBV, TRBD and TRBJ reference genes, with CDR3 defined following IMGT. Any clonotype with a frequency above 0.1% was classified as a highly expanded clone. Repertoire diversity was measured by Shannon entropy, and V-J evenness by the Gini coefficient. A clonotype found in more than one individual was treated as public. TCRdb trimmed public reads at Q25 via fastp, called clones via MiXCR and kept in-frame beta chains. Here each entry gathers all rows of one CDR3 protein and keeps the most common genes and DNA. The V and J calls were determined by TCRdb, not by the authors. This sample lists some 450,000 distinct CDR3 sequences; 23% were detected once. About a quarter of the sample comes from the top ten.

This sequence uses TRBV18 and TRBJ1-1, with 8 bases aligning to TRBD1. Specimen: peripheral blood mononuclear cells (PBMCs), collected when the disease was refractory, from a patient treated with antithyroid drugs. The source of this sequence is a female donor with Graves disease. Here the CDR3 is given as CASSQKQGGNTEAFF. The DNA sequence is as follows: TGTGCCAGCTCACAAAAACAGGGGGGAAACACTGAAGCTTTCTTT.